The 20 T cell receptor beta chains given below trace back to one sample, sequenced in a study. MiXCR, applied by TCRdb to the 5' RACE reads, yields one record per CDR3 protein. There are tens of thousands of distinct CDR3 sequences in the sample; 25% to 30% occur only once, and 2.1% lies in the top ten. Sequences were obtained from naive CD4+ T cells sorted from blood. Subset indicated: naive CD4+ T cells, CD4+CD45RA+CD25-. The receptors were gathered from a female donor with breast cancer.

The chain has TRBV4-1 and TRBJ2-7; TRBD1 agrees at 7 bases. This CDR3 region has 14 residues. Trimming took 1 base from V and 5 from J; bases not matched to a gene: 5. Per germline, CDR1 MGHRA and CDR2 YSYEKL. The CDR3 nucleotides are TGCGCCAGCAGCCAAGTGAGGGGGCGGGACGAGCAGTACTTC. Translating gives CASSQVRGRDEQYF.

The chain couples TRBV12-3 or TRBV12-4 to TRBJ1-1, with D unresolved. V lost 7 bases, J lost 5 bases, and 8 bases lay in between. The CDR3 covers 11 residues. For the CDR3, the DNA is TGTGCCAGCACCGTGGGGACTGAAGCTTTCTTT. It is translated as CASTVGTEAFF.

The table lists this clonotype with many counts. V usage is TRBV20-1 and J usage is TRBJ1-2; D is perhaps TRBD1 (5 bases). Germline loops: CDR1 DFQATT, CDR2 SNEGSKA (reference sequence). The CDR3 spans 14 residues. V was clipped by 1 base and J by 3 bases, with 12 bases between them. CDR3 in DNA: TGCAGTGCTAGAGTACGGCAGGGCTACTATGGCTACACCTTC. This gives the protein CSARVRQGYYGYTF.

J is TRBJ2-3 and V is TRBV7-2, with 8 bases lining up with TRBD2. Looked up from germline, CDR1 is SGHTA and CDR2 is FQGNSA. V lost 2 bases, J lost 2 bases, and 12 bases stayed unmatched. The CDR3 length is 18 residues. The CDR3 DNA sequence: TGTGCCAGCAGCTTAAGGCTAGCGGGTGGAAGCCTCACAGATACGCAGTATTTT. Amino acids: CASSLRLAGGSLTDTQYF.

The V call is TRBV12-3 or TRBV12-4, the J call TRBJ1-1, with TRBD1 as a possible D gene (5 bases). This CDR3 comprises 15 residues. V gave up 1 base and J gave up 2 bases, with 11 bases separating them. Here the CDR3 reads CASSLVGRINTEAFF. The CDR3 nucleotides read TGTGCCAGCAGTTTAGTGGGGCGGATTAACACTGAAGCTTTCTTT.

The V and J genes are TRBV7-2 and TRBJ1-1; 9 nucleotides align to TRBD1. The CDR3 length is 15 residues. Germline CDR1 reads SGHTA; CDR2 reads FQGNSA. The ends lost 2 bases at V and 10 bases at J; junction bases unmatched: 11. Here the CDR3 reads CASSLPPGQGLRAFF. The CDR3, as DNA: TGTGCCAGCAGCTTACCCCCGGGACAGGGCCTACGAGCTTTCTTT. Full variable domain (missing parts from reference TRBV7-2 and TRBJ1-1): GAGVSQSPSNKVTEKGKDVELRCDPISGHTALYWYRQSLGQGLEFLIYFQGNSAPDKSGLPSDRFSAERTGGSVSTLTIQRTQQEDSAVYLCASSLPPGQGLRAFFGQGTRLTVV.

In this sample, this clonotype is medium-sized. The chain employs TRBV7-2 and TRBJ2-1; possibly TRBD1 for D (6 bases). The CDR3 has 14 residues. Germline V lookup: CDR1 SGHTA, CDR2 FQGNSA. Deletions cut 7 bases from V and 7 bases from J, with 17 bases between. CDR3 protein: CASIIAGTTNEQFF. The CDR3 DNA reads TGTGCCAGCATCATTGCCGGGACAACAAATGAGCAGTTCTTC.

DNA for the CDR3: TGCAGTGCTAGAGATCCGGGACAGGGAGGAGAAAAACTGTTTTTT. This gives the protein CSARDPGQGGEKLFF. The chain employs TRBV20-1 and TRBJ1-4; 9 positions agree with TRBD1. Unmatched junction bases numbered 7, after V lost 0 bases and J lost 8 bases. The germline V gene encodes CDR1 DFQATT and CDR2 SNEGSKA (reference sequence). The CDR3 is 15 amino acids.

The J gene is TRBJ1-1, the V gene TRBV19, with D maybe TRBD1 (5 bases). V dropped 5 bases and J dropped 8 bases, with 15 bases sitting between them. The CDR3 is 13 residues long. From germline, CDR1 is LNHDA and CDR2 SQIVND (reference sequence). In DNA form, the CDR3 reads TGTGCCAGTAGTTGGCAAGGGGCCCAAGAAGCTTTCTTT. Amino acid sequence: CASSWQGAQEAFF.

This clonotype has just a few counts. CDR3 sequence reads: CASSYRQSAGYTF. CDR3 bases: TGTGCCAGCAGTTACCGGCAATCTGCTGGCTACACCTTC. The chain couples TRBV6-5 to TRBJ1-2; D not certain. V was trimmed by 2 bases and J by 7 bases, leaving 11 bases between them. The CDR3 length is 13 residues. Germline values: CDR1 MNHEY, CDR2 SVGAGI.

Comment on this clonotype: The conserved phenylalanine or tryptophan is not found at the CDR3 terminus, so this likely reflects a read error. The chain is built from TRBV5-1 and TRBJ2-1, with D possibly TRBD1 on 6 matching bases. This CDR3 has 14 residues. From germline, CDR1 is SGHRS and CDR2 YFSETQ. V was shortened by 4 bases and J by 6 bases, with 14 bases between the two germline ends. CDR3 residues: CASSQGGHGNEQFV. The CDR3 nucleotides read TGCGCCAGCAGCCAAGGGGGACACGGCAATGAGCAGTTCGTC.

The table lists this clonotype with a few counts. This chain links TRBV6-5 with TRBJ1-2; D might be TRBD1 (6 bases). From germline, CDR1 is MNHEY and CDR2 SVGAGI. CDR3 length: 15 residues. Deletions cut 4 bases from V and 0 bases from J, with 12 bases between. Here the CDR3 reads CASSSTGKANYGYTF. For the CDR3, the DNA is TGTGCCAGCAGTTCGACAGGAAAAGCTAACTATGGCTACACCTTC.

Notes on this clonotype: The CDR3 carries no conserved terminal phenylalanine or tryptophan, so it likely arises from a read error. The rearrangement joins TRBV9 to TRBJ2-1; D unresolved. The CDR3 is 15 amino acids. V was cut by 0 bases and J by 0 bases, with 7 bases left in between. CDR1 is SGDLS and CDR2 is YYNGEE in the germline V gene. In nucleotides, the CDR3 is TGTGCCAGCAGCGTAGCGAGTAACTCCTACAATGAGCAGTTCGTC. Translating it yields CASSVASNSYNEQFV.

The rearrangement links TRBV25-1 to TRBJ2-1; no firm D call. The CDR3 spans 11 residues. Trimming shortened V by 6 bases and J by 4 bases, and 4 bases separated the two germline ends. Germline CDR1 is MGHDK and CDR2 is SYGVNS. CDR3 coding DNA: TGTGCCAGCAGCACGTACAATGAGCAGTTCTTC. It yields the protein CASSTYNEQFF.

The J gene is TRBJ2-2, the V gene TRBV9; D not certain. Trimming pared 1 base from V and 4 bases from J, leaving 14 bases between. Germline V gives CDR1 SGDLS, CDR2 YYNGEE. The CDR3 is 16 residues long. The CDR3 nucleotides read TGTGCCAGCAGCGTAATCAGCCGGAGCGTCACCGGGGAGCTGTTTTTT. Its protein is CASSVISRSVTGELFF.

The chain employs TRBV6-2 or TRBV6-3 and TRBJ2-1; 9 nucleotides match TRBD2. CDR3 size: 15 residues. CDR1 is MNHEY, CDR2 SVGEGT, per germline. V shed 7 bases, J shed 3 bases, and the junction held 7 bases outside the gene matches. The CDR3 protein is CASTELAGDYNEQFF. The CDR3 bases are TGTGCCAGCACTGAGTTAGCGGGAGACTACAATGAGCAGTTCTTC.

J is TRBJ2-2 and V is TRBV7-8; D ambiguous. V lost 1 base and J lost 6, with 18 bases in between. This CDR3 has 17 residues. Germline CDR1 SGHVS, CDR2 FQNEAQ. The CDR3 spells CASSLEVWAVPPGELFF. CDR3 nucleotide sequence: TGTGCCAGCAGCTTAGAAGTATGGGCAGTGCCCCCCGGGGAGCTGTTTTTT.

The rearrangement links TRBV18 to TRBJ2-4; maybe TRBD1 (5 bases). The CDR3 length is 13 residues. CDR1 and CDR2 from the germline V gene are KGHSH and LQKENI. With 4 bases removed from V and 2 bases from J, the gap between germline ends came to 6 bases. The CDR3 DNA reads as TGTGCCAGCTCACAGGGGACCAAAAACATTCAGTACTTC. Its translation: CASSQGTKNIQYF.

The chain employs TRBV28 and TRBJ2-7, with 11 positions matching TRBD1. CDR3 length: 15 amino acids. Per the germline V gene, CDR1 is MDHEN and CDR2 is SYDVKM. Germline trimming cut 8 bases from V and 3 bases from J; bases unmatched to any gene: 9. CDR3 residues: CASVSPGQGDYEQYF. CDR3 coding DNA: TGTGCCAGCGTAAGTCCGGGACAGGGGGACTACGAGCAGTACTTC. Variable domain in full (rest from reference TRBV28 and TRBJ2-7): DVKVTQSSRYLVKRTGEKVFLECVQDMDHENMFWYRQDPGLGLRLIYFSYDVKMKEKGDIPEGYSVSREKKERFSLILESASTNQTSMYLCASVSPGQGDYEQYFGPGTRLTVT.

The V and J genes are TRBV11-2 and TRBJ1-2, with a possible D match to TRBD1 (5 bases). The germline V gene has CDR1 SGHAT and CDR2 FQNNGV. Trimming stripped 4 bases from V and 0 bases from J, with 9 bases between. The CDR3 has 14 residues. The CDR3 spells CASSSDRSNYGYTF. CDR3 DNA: TGTGCCAGCAGCTCCGACAGATCTAACTATGGCTACACCTTC.